The next 8 T cell receptor beta chains were all read from a single sample in a study of T cell responses to AZD1222 COVID-19 vaccine. Profiled with immunoSEQ multiplex PCR; TCRdb holds only in-frame clones, not every one. The data contain about 150,000 clones, roughly 90% of them seen just once; the ten biggest clones take up approximately 3.5%. The input for sequencing was peripheral blood, taken 28 days after the second AZD1222 dose. These receptors originate from an adult who received the AZD1222 COVID-19 vaccine.

The chain uses TRBV6-5 and TRBJ2-7; D call uncertain. Deletions cut 0 bases from V and 3 bases from J, with 6 bases between. CDR3 length: 13 amino acids. Germline assignment: CDR1 MNHEY and CDR2 SVGAGI. The CDR3 loop is CASSYSEYYEQYF. The CDR3 DNA follows: TGTGCCAGCAGTTACTCAGAGTACTACGAGCAGTACTTC.

The chain employs TRBV27 and TRBJ2-7, with TRBD2 matching 11 bases. CDR1 and CDR2 (germline): MNHEY, SMNVEV (reference sequence). V gave up 6 bases and J gave up 0 bases; unmatched junction bases: 16. The CDR3 has 19 amino acids. CDR3 loop: CASSYNPPGLAGSSYEQYF. The CDR3 DNA sequence: TGTGCCAGCAGCTATAACCCGCCTGGACTAGCGGGTTCCTCCTACGAGCAGTACTTC.

The V gene is TRBV7-2, the J gene TRBJ2-3; 8 bases align to TRBD2. CDR1 and CDR2 from the germline V gene are SGHTA and FQGNSA. The CDR3 runs to 18 residues. The ends lost 0 bases at V and 7 bases at J; junction bases unmatched: 15. The CDR3 is CASSLALHADLAGNTQYF. In DNA, the CDR3 is TGTGCCAGCAGCTTAGCGCTCCACGCGGATTTAGCGGGGAATACGCAGTATTTT.

The V gene is TRBV19, the J gene TRBJ1-2; 12 bases are shared with TRBD1. Germline V lookup: CDR1 LNHDA, CDR2 SQIVND (reference sequence). This CDR3 comprises 16 residues. The ends lost 1 base at V and 2 bases at J; junction bases unmatched: 2. The CDR3 sequence: CASSIAGTGGNYGYTF. Here the CDR3 DNA reads TGTGCCAGTAGTATAGCGGGGACAGGGGGCAACTATGGCTACACCTTC. Full variable domain (outside the CDR3, taken from reference TRBV19 and TRBJ1-2): DGGITQSPKYLFRKEGQNVTLSCEQNLNHDAMYWYRQDPGQGLRLIYYSQIVNDFQKGDIAEGYSVSREKKESFPLTVTSAQKNPTAFYLCASSIAGTGGNYGYTFGSGTRLTVV.

In this sample, this clone turned up a few times. J is TRBJ1-2 and V is TRBV29-1; the D is unclear. Trimming removed 4 bases from V and 4 bases from J, with 10 bases in between. The CDR3 covers 12 residues. CDR1 SQVTM and CDR2 ANQGSEA come from the germline V gene. The CDR3 region has the DNA TGCAGCGTTGCATATACGAGCTATGGCTACACCTTC. Its protein is CSVAYTSYGYTF.

The rearrangement uses TRBV28 and TRBJ1-1; TRBD1 matches at 9 bases. The V gene end was trimmed by 6 bases and the J gene end by 0 bases; junction bases not matched to a gene: 14. Germline-derived CDR1 and CDR2 are MDHEN and SYDVKM. CDR3 length equals 18 residues. The CDR3 DNA reads TGTGCCAGCAGCCCCGGACTGACAGGGGGATTTATGAACACTGAAGCTTTCTTT. Its translation is CASSPGLTGGFMNTEAFF.

This chain connects TRBV19 to TRBJ1-5, with D possibly matching TRBD1 (6 bases). This CDR3 region has 15 residues. The germline gives CDR1 LNHDA, CDR2 SQIVND (reference sequence). V lost 6 bases and J 5 bases, leaving 17 bases between the germline ends. In DNA form, the CDR3 reads TGTGCCAGTAGCAATACAGGGAGAGGGCATCAGCCCCAGCATTTT. Its translation: CASSNTGRGHQPQHF. Filled out from reference TRBV19 and TRBJ1-5, the complete variable domain reads DGGITQSPKYLFRKEGQNVTLSCEQNLNHDAMYWYRQDPGQGLRLIYYSQIVNDFQKGDIAEGYSVSREKKESFPLTVTSAQKNPTAFYLCASSNTGRGHQPQHFGDGTRLSIL.

The genes are TRBV5-4 and TRBJ1-2, with D perhaps matching TRBD1 (5 bases). The CDR3 consists of 14 residues. Deletions cut 0 bases from V and 4 bases from J, with 10 bases between. Per the germline V gene, CDR1 is SGHNT and CDR2 is YYREEE (reference sequence). This chain's CDR3 is CASSLDGRAYGYTF. CDR3 bases: TGTGCCAGCAGCTTGGATGGCAGGGCCTATGGCTACACCTTC.